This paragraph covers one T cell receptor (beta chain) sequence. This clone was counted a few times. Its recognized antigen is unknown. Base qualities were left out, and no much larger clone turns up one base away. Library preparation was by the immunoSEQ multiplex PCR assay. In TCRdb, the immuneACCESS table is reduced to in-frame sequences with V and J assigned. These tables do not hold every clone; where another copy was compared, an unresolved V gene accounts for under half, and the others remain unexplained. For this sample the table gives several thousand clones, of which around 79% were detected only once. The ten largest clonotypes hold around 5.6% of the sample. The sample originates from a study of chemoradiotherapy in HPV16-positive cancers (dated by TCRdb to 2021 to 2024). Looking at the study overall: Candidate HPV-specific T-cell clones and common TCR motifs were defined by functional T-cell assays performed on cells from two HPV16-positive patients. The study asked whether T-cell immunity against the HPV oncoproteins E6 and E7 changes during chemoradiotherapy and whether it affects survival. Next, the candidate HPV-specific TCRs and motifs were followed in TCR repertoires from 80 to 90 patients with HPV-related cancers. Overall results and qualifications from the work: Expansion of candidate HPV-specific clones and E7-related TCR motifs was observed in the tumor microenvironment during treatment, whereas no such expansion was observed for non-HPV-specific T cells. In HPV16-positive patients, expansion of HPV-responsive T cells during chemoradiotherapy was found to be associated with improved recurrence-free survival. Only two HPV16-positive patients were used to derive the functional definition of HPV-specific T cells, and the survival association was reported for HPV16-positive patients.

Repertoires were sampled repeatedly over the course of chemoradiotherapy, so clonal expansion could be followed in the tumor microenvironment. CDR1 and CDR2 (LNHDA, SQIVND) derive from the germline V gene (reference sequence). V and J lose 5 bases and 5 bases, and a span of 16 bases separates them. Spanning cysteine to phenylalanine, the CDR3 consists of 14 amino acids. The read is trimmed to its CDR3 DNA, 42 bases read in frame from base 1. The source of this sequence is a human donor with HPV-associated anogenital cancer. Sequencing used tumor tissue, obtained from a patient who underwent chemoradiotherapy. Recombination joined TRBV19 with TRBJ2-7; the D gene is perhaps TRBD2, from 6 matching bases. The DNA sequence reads TGTGCCAGTAGTCAACCGGGAGAATCCAACGAGCAGTACTTC. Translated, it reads CASSQPGESNEQYF.